This entry is about one T cell receptor (beta chain). Its recognized antigen is unknown. No quality values exist for individual bases; no much larger clone is one base distant. CDR1 and CDR2, looked up from the germline V gene, are SGDLS and YYNGEE. Including the terminal cysteine and phenylalanine, the CDR3 comprises 14 residues. The CDR3 DNA has 42 bases and is translated from base 1. V loses 5 bases, J loses 0 bases, and the germline ends lie 12 bases apart. Using the deep immunoSEQ assay, multiplex PCR amplified TCR CDR3 regions from genomic DNA. Extracted genomic DNA from each cell subset was spread evenly across all wells of several immunoSEQ 96-well plates, with each plate serving as a replicate. For sorted subsets, approximately 210 ng of genomic DNA, equivalent to roughly 30,000 T cell genomes, went into each replicate PCR. Purified libraries were quantified with a Qubit 3.0 fluorometer, sized on a Bioanalyzer 2100, and re-quantified with the KAPA Library Quantification kit. Every immunoSEQ 96-well plate was sequenced on a separate single-read 150-cycle Illumina NextSeq 550 flow cell. The published analysis was carried out like this. Because the immunoSEQ output included only junctional sequences and no quality scores, the filtering could not be the same as the filtering used for full-length reads. To assign V/J genes and CDR3, sequences were annotated using PyIR, a Python wrapper for IgBLAST v1.9, with IMGT germline references. Any read was removed if the V/J assignment was weak (E-value above 1e-6), the CDR3 was missing, or the read contained stop codons, out-of-frame junctions, or ambiguous translated residues. V3J clonotypes were defined as sequences sharing an identical inferred V gene, J gene, and CDR3 amino acid sequence. The percentage overlap between two repertoires was calculated by dividing the number of shared unique clonotypes by the size of the smaller repertoire. Repertoire richness was assessed with RTK rarefaction, the Chao1 estimator, and Recon v2.1 estimates of unobserved clonotypes. Generation probabilities for all TCRbeta clonotypes obtained by the gDNA method from a handful of donors were computed using OLGA. TCRdb took this table from immuneACCESS and kept in-frame rearrangements with V and J called. Such tables lack part of the clones; where checked against another copy, unresolved V genes explain under half of the gap, and the rest is unexplained. D and trimming were read from the DNA, whereas the V and J calls and clone size are those reported in that table. The sample records about 1.9 million clones, about 94% of which are singletons. The ten largest make up less than 2% of the sample.

This specimen belongs to a study of shared clonotypes between healthy human individuals (dated by TCRdb to the early 2020s). The study in broad terms: The cohort comprised a couple of women and three men aged 18 to 49 years. For each donor, three plates each were used for CD4 naive and CD4 memory, two plates were used for CD8 naive, and one plate was used for CD8 memory. The study deeply sequenced blood TCR repertoires of five healthy adults to estimate repertoire size and the extent of clonotype sharing between individuals. To increase sequencing depth and limit assay-specific biases, TCR repertoire library preparation and sequencing were carried out by different laboratories using diverse techniques. Per donor, leukapheresis produced somewhere between about 0.9 and 9.5 billion PBMCs. What the work shows at the level of the full study, not this receptor alone: Compared with non-shared clonotypes, the clonotypes found in all four sorted-subset donors had higher generation probabilities. Naive subsets generally had larger estimated clonotype richness than memory subsets did. Sampling was restricted to blood, and TCR repertoires in tissue are likely to differ from TCR repertoires in blood. Because the study included only a small number of donors, the genetic and exposure-history diversity represented was limited. Pairwise subsampling led to the expectation that sequencing depth would affect the degree of clonotype sharing among donors. Approximately 5% of naive CD4, 3.5% of naive CD8, approximately 2% of memory CD4, and 0.35% to 0.4% of memory CD8 clonotypes were shared across several donors. Incomplete sequencing was indicated by rarefaction of sorted-subset datasets, despite the large sequencing depth.

CD8 naive samples were obtained by positive selection for CCR7 among CD45RO-negative cells, yielding a CD45RA+CCR7+ population from which TemRA cells were excluded. Healthy HIV-negative adults with no recently reported acute infections or vaccinations were included as donors. Every donor was a Caucasian adult living in Nashville, Tennessee, USA. Blood was collected by leukapheresis, and PBMCs were isolated by Ficoll-Histopaque density gradient centrifugation and then cryopreserved in liquid nitrogen vapor phase. Purity and quantity of every magnetically sorted T cell population were checked by analytical flow cytometry. Each sorted fraction had its genomic DNA isolated and then quantified by UV absorbance on a Nanodrop 2000c.

The V and J genes are TRBV9 and TRBJ2-7; TRBD2 is perhaps the D gene, given 5 matching bases. The sequence was obtained from a man aged 18 to 30 in good health. Some clones in this sample may be carry-over from other donors' samples. The sample was naive CD8+ T cells from PBMCs. The sample's cell subset or site label is to be understood as: CD45RA+CCR7+. The CDR3 protein: CASSAADFSYEQYF. The DNA sequence is TGTGCCAGCAGTGCAGCGGACTTCTCCTACGAGCAGTACTTC.